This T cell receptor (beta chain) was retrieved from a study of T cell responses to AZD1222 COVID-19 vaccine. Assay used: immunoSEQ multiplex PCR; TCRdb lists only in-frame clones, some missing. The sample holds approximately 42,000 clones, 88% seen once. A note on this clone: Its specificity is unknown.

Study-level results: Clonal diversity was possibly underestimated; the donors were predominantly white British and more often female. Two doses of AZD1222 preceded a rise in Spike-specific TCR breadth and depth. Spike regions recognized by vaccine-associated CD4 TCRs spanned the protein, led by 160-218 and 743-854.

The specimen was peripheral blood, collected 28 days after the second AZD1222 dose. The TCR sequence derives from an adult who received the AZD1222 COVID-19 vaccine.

The CDR3 here is CASSLGPRGIGTEAFF. CDR3 sequence (DNA): TGTGCCAGCAGTTTAGGGCCCCGGGGGATCGGCACTGAAGCTTTCTTT. This chain links TRBV27 with TRBJ1-1; maybe TRBD1 (5 bases). The CDR3 has 16 amino acids. V lost 2 bases and J 4 bases, leaving 17 bases between the germline ends. Germline V CDR1 and CDR2: MNHEY, SMNVEV (reference sequence).